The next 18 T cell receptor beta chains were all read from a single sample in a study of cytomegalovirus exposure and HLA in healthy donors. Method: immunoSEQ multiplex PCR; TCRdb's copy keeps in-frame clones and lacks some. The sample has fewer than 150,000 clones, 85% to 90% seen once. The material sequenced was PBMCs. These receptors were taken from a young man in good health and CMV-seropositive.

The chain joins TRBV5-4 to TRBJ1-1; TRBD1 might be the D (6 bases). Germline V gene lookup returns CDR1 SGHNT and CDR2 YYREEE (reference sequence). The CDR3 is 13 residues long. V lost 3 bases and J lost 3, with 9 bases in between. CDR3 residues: CASSSDRHTEAFF. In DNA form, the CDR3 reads TGTGCCAGCAGCTCCGACAGGCACACTGAAGCTTTCTTT. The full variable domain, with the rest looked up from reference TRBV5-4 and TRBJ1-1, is ETGVTQSPTHLIKTRGQQVTLRCSSQSGHNTVSWYQQALGQGPQFIFQYYREEENGRGNFPPRFSGLQFPNYSSELNVNALELDDSALYLCASSSDRHTEAFFGQGTRLTVV.

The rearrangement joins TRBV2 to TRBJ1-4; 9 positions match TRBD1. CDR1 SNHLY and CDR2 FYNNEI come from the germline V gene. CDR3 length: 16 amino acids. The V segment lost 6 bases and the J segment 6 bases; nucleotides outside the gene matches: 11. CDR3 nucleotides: TGTGCCAGCAGCTTTCCGGGACAGGGCTGGGATGAAAAACTGTTTTTT. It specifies CASSFPGQGWDEKLFF. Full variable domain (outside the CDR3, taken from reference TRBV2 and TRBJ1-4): EPEVTQTPSHQVTQMGQEVILRCVPISNHLYFYWYRQILGQKVEFLVSFYNNEISEKSEIFDDQFSVERPDGSNFTLKIRSTKLEDSAMYFCASSFPGQGWDEKLFFGSGTQLSVL.

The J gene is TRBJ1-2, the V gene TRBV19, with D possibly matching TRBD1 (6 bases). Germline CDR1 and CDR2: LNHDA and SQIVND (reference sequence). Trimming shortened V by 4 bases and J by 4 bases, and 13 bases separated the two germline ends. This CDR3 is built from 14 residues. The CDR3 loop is CASSTQGAIYGYTF. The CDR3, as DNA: TGTGCCAGTAGTACACAGGGTGCCATCTATGGCTACACCTTC.

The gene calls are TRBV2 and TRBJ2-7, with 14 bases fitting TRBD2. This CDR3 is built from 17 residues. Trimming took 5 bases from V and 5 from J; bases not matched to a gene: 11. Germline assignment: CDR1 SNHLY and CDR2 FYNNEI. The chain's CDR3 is CASSFHETSGRENEQYF. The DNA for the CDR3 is TGTGCCAGCAGTTTCCACGAGACTAGCGGGAGGGAGAACGAGCAGTACTTC.

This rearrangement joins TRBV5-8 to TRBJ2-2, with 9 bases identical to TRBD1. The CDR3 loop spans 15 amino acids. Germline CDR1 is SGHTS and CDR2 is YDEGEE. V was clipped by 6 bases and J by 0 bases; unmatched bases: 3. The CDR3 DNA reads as TGTGCCAGCAACAGACAGGGGGCGAACACCGGGGAGCTGTTTTTT. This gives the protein CASNRQGANTGELFF.

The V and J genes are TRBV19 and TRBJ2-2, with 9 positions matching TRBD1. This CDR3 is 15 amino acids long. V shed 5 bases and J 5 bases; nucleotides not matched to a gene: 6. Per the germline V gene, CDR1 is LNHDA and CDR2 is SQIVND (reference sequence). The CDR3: CASSSGTGWTGELFF. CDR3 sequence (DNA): TGTGCCAGTAGTTCAGGGACAGGGTGGACCGGGGAGCTGTTTTTT.

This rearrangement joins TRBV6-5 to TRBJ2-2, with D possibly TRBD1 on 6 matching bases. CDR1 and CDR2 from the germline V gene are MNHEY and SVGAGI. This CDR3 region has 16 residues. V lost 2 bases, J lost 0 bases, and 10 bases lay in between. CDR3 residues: CASSYAWTANTGELFF. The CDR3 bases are TGTGCCAGCAGTTACGCGTGGACAGCGAACACCGGGGAGCTGTTTTTT.

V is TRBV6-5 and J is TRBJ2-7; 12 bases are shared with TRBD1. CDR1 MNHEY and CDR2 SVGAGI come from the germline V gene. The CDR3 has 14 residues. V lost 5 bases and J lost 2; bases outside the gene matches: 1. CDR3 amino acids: CASSGTGGPYEQYF. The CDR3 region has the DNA TGTGCCAGCAGTGGGACAGGGGGCCCCTACGAGCAGTACTTC.

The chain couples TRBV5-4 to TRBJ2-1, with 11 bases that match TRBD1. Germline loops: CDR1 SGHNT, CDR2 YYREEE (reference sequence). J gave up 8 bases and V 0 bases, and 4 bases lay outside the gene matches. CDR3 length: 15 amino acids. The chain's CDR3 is CASSLAGTGGHEQFF. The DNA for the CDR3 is TGTGCCAGCAGCTTGGCCGGGACAGGGGGTCATGAGCAGTTCTTC.

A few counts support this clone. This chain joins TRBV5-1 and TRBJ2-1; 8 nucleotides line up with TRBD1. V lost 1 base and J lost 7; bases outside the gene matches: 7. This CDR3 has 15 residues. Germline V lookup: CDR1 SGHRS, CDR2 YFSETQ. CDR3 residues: CASSLTDRAGNEQFF. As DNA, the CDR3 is TGCGCCAGCAGCTTGACGGACAGGGCGGGAAATGAGCAGTTCTTC.

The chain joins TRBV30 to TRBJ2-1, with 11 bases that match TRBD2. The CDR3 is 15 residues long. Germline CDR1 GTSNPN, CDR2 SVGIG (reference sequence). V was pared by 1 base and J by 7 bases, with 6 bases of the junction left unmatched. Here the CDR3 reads CAWSAGTSGLNEQFF. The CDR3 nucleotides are TGTGCCTGGAGTGCGGGGACTAGCGGATTGAATGAGCAGTTCTTC. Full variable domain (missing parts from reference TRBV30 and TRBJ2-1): SQTIHQWPATLVQPVGSPLSLECTVEGTSNPNLYWYRQAAGRGLQLLFYSVGIGQISSEVPQNLSASRPQDRQFILSSKKLLLSDSGFYLCAWSAGTSGLNEQFFGPGTRLTVL.

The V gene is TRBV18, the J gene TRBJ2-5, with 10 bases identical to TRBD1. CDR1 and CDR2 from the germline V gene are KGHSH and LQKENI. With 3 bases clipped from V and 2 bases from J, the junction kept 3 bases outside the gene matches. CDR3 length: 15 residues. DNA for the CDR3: TGTGCCAGCTCACCGGACAGGGGGGTTCAAGAGACCCAGTACTTC. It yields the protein CASSPDRGVQETQYF.

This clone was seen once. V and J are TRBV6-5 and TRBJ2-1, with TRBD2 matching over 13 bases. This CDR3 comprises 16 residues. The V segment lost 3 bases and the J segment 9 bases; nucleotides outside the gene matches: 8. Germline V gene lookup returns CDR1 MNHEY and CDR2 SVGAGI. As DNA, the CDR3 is TGTGCCAGCAGTTATGAACTAGCGGGGGGGCTCTTTGAGCAGTTCTTC. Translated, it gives CASSYELAGGLFEQFF.

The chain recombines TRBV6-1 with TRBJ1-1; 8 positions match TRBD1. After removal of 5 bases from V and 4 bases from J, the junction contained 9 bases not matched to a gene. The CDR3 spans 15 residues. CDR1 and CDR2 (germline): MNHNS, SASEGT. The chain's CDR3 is CASSSQGTGGTEAFF. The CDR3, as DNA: TGTGCCAGCAGTTCCCAAGGCACAGGGGGCACTGAAGCTTTCTTT.

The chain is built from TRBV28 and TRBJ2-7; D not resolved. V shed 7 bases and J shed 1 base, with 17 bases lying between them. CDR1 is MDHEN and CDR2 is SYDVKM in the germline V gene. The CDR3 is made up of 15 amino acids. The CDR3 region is CASNPSQWISYEQYF. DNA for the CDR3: TGTGCCAGCAACCCCTCACAGTGGATTTCCTACGAGCAGTACTTC.

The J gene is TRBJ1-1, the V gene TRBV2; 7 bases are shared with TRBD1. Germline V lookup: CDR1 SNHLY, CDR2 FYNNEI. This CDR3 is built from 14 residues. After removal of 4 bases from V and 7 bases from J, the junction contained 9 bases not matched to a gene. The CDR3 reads CASSAARQGGEAFF. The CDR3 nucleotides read TGTGCCAGCAGTGCCGCCCGACAGGGTGGTGAAGCTTTCTTT. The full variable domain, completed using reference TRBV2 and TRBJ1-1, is EPEVTQTPSHQVTQMGQEVILRCVPISNHLYFYWYRQILGQKVEFLVSFYNNEISEKSEIFDDQFSVERPDGSNFTLKIRSTKLEDSAMYFCASSAARQGGEAFFGQGTRLTVV.

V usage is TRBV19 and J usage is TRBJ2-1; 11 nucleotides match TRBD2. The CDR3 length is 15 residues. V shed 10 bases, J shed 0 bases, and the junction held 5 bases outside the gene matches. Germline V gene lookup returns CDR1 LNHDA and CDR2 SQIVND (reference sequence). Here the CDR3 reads CATRSGRDSYNEQFF. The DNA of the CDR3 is TGTGCCACGCGTAGCGGGAGGGACTCCTACAATGAGCAGTTCTTC.

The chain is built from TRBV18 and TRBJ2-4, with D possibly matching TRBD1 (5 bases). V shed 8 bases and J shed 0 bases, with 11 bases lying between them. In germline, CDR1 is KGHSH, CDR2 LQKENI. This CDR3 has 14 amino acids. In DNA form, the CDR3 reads TGTGCCAGCGCGGACACTCCAGCCAAAAACATTCAGTACTTC. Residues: CASADTPAKNIQYF. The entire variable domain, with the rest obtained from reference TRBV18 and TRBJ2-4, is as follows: NAGVMQNPRHLVRRRGQEARLRCSPMKGHSHVYWYRQLPEEGLKFMVYLQKENIIDESGMPKERFSAEFPKEGPSILRIQQVVRGDSAAYFCASADTPAKNIQYFGAGTRLSVL.